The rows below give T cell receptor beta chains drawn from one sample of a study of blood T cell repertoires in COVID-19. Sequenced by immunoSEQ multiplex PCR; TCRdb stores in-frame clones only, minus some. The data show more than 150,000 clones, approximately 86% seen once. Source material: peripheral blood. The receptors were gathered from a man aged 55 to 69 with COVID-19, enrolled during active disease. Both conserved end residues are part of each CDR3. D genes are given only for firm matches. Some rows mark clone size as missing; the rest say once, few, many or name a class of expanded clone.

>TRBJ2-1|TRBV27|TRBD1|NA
TGTGCCAGCAGGGGACAGATCAGGTACAATGAGCAGTTCTTC
CASRGQIRYNEQFF
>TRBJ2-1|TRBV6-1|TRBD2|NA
TGTGCCAGCAGTGAAGCGCGAGGCGGGAGCTCCTACAATGAGCAGTTCTTC
CASSEARGGSSYNEQFF
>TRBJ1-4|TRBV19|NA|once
TGTGCCAGTAGTCAGGGGTTAGGAGAAAAACTGTTTTTT
CASSQGLGEKLFF
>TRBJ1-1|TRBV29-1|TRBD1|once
TGCAGCGTACGGACAGGGGGGACTGAAGCTTTCTTT
CSVRTGGTEAFF
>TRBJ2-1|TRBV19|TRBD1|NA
TGTGCCAGTAGTTCGGCAGGGGGCGGGTATGAGCAGTTCTTC
CASSSAGGGYEQFF
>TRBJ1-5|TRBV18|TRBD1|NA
TGTGCCAGCTCGCTTGGACAGGGTTATCAGCCCCAGCATTTT
CASSLGQGYQPQHF
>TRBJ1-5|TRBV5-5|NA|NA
TGTGCCAGCAGCTTGGTAAGCAATCAGCCCCAGCATTTT
CASSLVSNQPQHF
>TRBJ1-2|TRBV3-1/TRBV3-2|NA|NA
TGTGCCAGCAGCCAAATGGGGGGGAACTATGGCTACACCTTC
CASSQMGGNYGYTF
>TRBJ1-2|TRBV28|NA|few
TGTGCCAGCAGTTCCTACAGGGAGGAGGGGAGGGAGTCTCGGGCCTTC
CASSSYREEGRESRAF
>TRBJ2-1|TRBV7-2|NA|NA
TGTGCCAGCAGCTTAGGACAGGCCACCTACAATGAGCAGTTCTTC
CASSLGQATYNEQFF
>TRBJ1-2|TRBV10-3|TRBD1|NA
TGTGCCATCAGAGGAGGACAGGGGATCTATGGCTACACCTTC
CAIRGGQGIYGYTF
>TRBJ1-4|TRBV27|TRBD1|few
TGTGCCAGCGGATCAACCAGGTCCGGGACAGGGGTTGAAAAACTGTTTTTT
CASGSTRSGTGVEKLFF
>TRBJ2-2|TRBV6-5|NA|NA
TGTGCCAGCAGGTGGGCAGGCCCCGGGGAGCTGTTTTTT
CASRWAGPGELFF
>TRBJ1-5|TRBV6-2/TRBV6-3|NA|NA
TGTGCCAGCAGTTACCTACAGAACAATCAGCCCCAGCATTTT
CASSYLQNNQPQHF
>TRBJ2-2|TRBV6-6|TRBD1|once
TGTGCCAGCAGTTACCGGACAGGGGGCTCCACCGGGGAGCTGTTTTTT
CASSYRTGGSTGELFF
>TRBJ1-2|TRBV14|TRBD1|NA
TGTGCCAGCAGCCCCGGGACAGCTAACTATGGCTACACCTTC
CASSPGTANYGYTF
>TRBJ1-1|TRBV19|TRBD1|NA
TGTGCCAGTAGTGTTAAACAGGGGGCGAGGAACACTGAAGCTTTCTTT
CASSVKQGARNTEAFF
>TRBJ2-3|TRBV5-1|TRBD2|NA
TGCGCCAGCAGGCAAGCGGGGGGGACAGATACGCAGTATTTT
CASRQAGGTDTQYF
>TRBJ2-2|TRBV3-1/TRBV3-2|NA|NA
TGTGCCAGCAGCGTGCAGGGTGGGGTGTACACCGGGGAGCTGTTTTTT
CASSVQGGVYTGELFF
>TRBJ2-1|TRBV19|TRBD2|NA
TGTGCCAGTAGCCTTTTTTCTAGCGGGGGGTTCAATGAGCAGTTCTTC
CASSLFSSGGFNEQFF
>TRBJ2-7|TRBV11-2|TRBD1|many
TGTGCCAGCAGCTTACAGAGGGGTGGTCAGGGGGCTTCCTACGAGCAGTACTTC
CASSLQRGGQGASYEQYF
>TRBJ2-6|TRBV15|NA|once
TGTGCCACCAGCAGAGGCGGGACAGCTTCTGGGGCCAACGTCCTGACTTTC
CATSRGGTASGANVLTF
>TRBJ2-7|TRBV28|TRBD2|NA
TGTGCCACCATAGCGGGGGCCTTTCGCGAGCAGTACTTC
CATIAGAFREQYF
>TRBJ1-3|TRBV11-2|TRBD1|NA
TGTGCCAGCAGCTTTCGAACAGGGGGCGATCGGGGAAACACCATATATTTT
CASSFRTGGDRGNTIYF
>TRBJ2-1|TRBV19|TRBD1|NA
TGTGCCAGTAGTATAGATCTAGAAAACAGGGGCCCCTACAATGAGCAGTTCTTC
CASSIDLENRGPYNEQFF
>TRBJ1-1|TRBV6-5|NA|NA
TGTGCCAGCAGGGTGGGCTATCCGGCCACTGAAGCTTTCTTT
CASRVGYPATEAFF
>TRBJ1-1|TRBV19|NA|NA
TGTGCCAGTACCGACGGACAAAAGAACACTGAAGCTTTCTTT
CASTDGQKNTEAFF
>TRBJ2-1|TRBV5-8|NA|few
TGTGCCAGCAGCTTGTATTCCAGCGGGGACACCTACAATGAGCAGTTCTTC
CASSLYSSGDTYNEQFF
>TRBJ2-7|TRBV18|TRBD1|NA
TGTGCCAGCTCGCAAGAATCGGGACAGGGCTACGAGCAGTACTTC
CASSQESGQGYEQYF